These 6 T cell receptor beta chains share one sample of origin, sequenced in a study of T-cell memory formation after mild COVID-19. Via MiXCR, TCRdb re-called the 5' RACE reads, giving one row per CDR3 protein. The sample includes around 390,000 distinct CDR3 sequences, about a sixth of them seen just once. The specimen sequenced was PBMCs or a T cell subset sorted from them (not recorded which). These receptors all stem from a young man who had mild COVID-19 (a few samples of this study predate the infection). Cell type and time point are not known.

This clonotype came up many times. V gene TRBV12-3 or TRBV12-4 combines with J gene TRBJ2-6, with D hard to call. The CDR3 has 14 amino acids. Trimming cost V 6 bases and J 0 bases, with 6 bases left between them. The CDR3 loop reads CASSSNSGANVLTF. The CDR3 nucleotides are TGTGCCAGCAGCTCGAACTCTGGGGCCAACGTCCTGACTTTC.

This rearrangement joins TRBV10-3 to TRBJ1-3, with no clear D. The CDR3 is 14 residues long. V gave up 7 bases and J gave up 1 base, with 11 bases separating them. The germline V gene has CDR1 ENHRY and CDR2 SYGVKD. CDR3 coding DNA: TGTGCCATCAAAACTCGGGTTTCTGGAAACACCATATATTTT. This encodes CAIKTRVSGNTIYF.

This chain connects TRBV2 to TRBJ2-4; D remains unclear. The V end lost 7 bases, the J end lost 7 bases, and 8 bases lay between the germline ends. CDR1 SNHLY and CDR2 FYNNEI come from the germline V gene. The length of the CDR3 is 11 residues. The CDR3 protein is CASTDVNIQYF. CDR3 DNA: TGTGCCAGCACTGACGTTAACATTCAGTACTTC.

In this sample, this clonotype turned up a few times. This sequence joins TRBV18 and TRBJ1-2; 10 nucleotides align to TRBD1. The CDR3 sequence is 20 residues long. With 1 base clipped from V and 6 bases from J, the junction kept 20 bases outside the gene matches. Germline assignment: CDR1 KGHSH and CDR2 LQKENI. CDR3 in DNA: TGTGCCAGCTCACCACAGTTACTCATCACCGGGACAGGGGTACGTGATGGCTACACCTTC. It specifies CASSPQLLITGTGVRDGYTF.

The sample holds a few counts of this clonotype. J is TRBJ2-2 and V is TRBV6-5; D is perhaps TRBD1 (6 bases). Germline assignment: CDR1 MNHEY and CDR2 SVGAGI. There are 14 residues in the CDR3. Trimming stripped 2 bases from V and 4 bases from J, with 8 bases between. This CDR3 is CASSYGQSTGELFF. The CDR3 coding sequence is TGTGCCAGCAGTTACGGACAGTCCACCGGGGAGCTGTTTTTT.

The chain couples TRBV27 to TRBJ2-4, with 9 bases identical to TRBD2. The CDR3 consists of 14 residues. Germline trimming cut 9 bases from V and 1 base from J; bases unmatched to any gene: 4. Germline V gene sequence: CDR1 MNHEY, CDR2 SMNVEV (reference sequence). CDR3 coding DNA: TGTGCCAGTGCGGGGGGGCCGGCCAAAAACATTCAGTACTTC. Amino acid sequence: CASAGGPAKNIQYF.